Each of the 27 T cell receptor beta chains below was sequenced from the same sample in a study of cytomegalovirus exposure and HLA in healthy donors. It was with 60 Vbeta and 13 Jbeta primers that the PCR ran. Clones were sequenced by immunoSEQ multiplex PCR, and TCRdb holds only the in-frame ones, with some missing. Found here are around 100,000 clones, roughly 72% of them singletons; the top ten hold around 4.2%. The source material was PBMCs. The source is a middle-aged woman in good health and CMV-seropositive.

The chain links TRBV14 to TRBJ1-1; no clear D. This CDR3 has 13 residues. Trimming stripped 4 bases from V and 3 bases from J, with 9 bases between. Germline-derived CDR1 and CDR2 are SGHDN and FVKESK. CDR3 bases: TGTGCCAGCAGCCTGGCGGGTTACACTGAAGCTTTCTTT. As protein: CASSLAGYTEAFF.

CDR3 residues: CASSLGPAGAYNEQFF. CDR3 sequence (DNA): TGCGCCAGCAGCTTGGGGCCGGCGGGGGCATACAATGAGCAGTTCTTC. V is TRBV5-1 and J is TRBJ2-1, with D possibly matching TRBD2 (7 bases). CDR3 size: 16 residues. From germline, CDR1 is SGHRS and CDR2 YFSETQ. V was shortened by 0 bases and J by 4 bases, with 14 bases between the two germline ends.

The chain recombines TRBV30 with TRBJ2-3; D uncertain. Germline V gene sequence: CDR1 GTSNPN, CDR2 SVGIG (reference sequence). This CDR3 region has 13 residues. V lost 3 bases and J 1 base, leaving 8 bases between the germline ends. The CDR3 reads CAWRTPGTDTQYF. The CDR3 bases are TGTGCCTGGAGGACACCTGGCACAGATACGCAGTATTTT.

The chain links TRBV25-1 to TRBJ2-5; 9 nucleotides line up with TRBD1. The J segment lost 4 bases and the V segment lost 3 bases, leaving 6 bases of the junction unmatched. The length of the CDR3 is 15 residues. Germline CDR1 reads MGHDK; CDR2 reads SYGVNS. DNA of the CDR3: TGTGCCAGCAGTGATTCCGGGACAGGGTTAGAGACCCAGTACTTC. It is translated as CASSDSGTGLETQYF.

As regards this clone: Different DNA sequences within this sample yield the same CDR3. The chain is built from TRBV19 and TRBJ2-5, with D unclear. Trimming pared 1 base from V and 4 bases from J, leaving 7 bases between. Per germline, CDR1 LNHDA and CDR2 SQIVND (reference sequence). CDR3 length equals 13 residues. The CDR3 loop reads CASSIGSRETQYF. In DNA, the CDR3 is TGTGCCAGTAGTATAGGTAGCAGAGAGACCCAGTACTTC.

On this clone itself: A read error is likely here: a far larger clone is one base away. The same CDR3 arises from other DNA sequences in this sample as well. The rearrangement joins TRBV4-1 to TRBJ2-1; 8 bases map to TRBD2. CDR3 size: 15 residues. V trimming: 0 bases; J trimming: 4 bases; junction bases outside the gene matches: 2. From germline, CDR1 is MGHRA and CDR2 YSYEKL. The CDR3 nucleotides read TGCGCCAGCAGCCAAGATCCGGGGGGGTACAATGAGCAGTTCTTC. Its translation: CASSQDPGGYNEQFF.

V usage is TRBV5-4 and J usage is TRBJ2-3, with 11 bases that match TRBD2. With V trimmed by 0 bases and J by 0 bases, 6 bases remained unmatched. The CDR3 is 18 residues long. CDR1 is SGHNT and CDR2 is YYREEE in the germline V gene (reference sequence). CDR3 sequence reads: CASSLVDSGGASTDTQYF. Written as DNA, the CDR3 is TGTGCCAGCAGCTTGGTAGATAGCGGGGGGGCTAGCACAGATACGCAGTATTTT.

The chain joins TRBV5-4 to TRBJ1-2, with 8 nucleotides matching TRBD1. Germline V gene sequence: CDR1 SGHNT, CDR2 YYREEE (reference sequence). V was clipped by 0 bases and J by 6 bases; unmatched bases: 4. This CDR3 has 14 amino acids. The CDR3 nucleotides read TGTGCCAGCAGCTTGGGCAGGGGGCTCGATGGCTACACCTTC. It is translated as CASSLGRGLDGYTF.

This chain uses TRBV7-9 with TRBJ2-7, with D perhaps TRBD1 (6 bases). Trimming removed 1 base at V and 2 bases at J, with 18 bases between. From germline, CDR1 is SEHNR and CDR2 FQNEAQ (reference sequence). The CDR3 is made up of 17 amino acids. The CDR3 region is CASSLDEPGHPPYEQYF. The CDR3 DNA sequence: TGTGCCAGCAGCTTAGACGAACCGGGACACCCACCCTACGAGCAGTACTTC.

The V gene is TRBV18, the J gene TRBJ2-3; 8 bases align to TRBD2. Germline V lookup: CDR1 KGHSH, CDR2 LQKENI. This CDR3 comprises 17 residues. The trim removed 0 bases at V and 4 bases at J, leaving 9 bases unmatched. Here the CDR3 reads CASSPPLGLGGADTQYF. Here the CDR3 DNA reads TGTGCCAGCTCACCACCGTTGGGACTAGGAGGTGCAGATACGCAGTATTTT.

The rearrangement links TRBV6-1 to TRBJ1-5; 9 nucleotides align to TRBD1. The CDR3 covers 15 residues. Germline CDR1 MNHNS, CDR2 SASEGT. V dropped 6 bases and J dropped 1; count of bases not matched to a gene: 4. Here the CDR3 reads CASRPGTGSNQPQHF. CDR3 DNA sequence: TGTGCCAGCAGACCCGGGACAGGGAGCAATCAGCCCCAGCATTTT.

This clone was seen a handful of times. The chain joins TRBV29-1 to TRBJ1-1; a weak D match, TRBD1 (5 bases). This CDR3 is 13 amino acids long. Germline values: CDR1 SQVTM, CDR2 ANQGSEA. Trimming pared 6 bases from V and 1 base from J, leaving 12 bases between. Here the CDR3 reads CSVAGQPNTEAFF. The CDR3 DNA is TGCAGCGTGGCAGGGCAGCCGAACACTGAAGCTTTCTTT.

The table lists this clone with a few counts. This sequence joins TRBV5-1 and TRBJ2-5; weak D call: TRBD1 (7 bases). The CDR3 extends over 15 amino acids. The germline V and J ends were trimmed by 2 bases and 3 bases, with 14 bases remaining between them. Germline CDR1 reads SGHRS; CDR2 reads YFSETQ. CDR3 region: CASSLGGTAKETQYF. In DNA, the CDR3 is TGCGCCAGCAGCTTAGGGGGGACAGCGAAAGAGACCCAGTACTTC.

J is TRBJ2-2 and V is TRBV5-1; TRBD1 is a possible D gene (5 bases). Trimming shortened V by 0 bases and J by 0 bases, and 9 bases separated the two germline ends. The CDR3 runs 16 residues. The germline V gene has CDR1 SGHRS and CDR2 YFSETQ. The CDR3 sequence is CASSLGSGTNTGELFF. The DNA for the CDR3 is TGCGCCAGCAGCTTGGGGTCAGGGACGAACACCGGGGAGCTGTTTTTT.

V gene TRBV10-3 combines with J gene TRBJ2-7, with 10 positions matching TRBD2. The germline V gene encodes CDR1 ENHRY and CDR2 SYGVKD. The CDR3 is made up of 14 amino acids. J was trimmed by 5 bases and V by 2 bases; bases with no gene match: 3. The CDR3 nucleotides are TGTGCCATCAGTGAGGGGCTAGCGGGAGACGAGCAGTACTTC. It yields the protein CAISEGLAGDEQYF.

Only a few counts were recorded for this clone. V and J are TRBV5-6 and TRBJ2-4; no clear D gene. This CDR3 spans 16 amino acids. Deletions cut 0 bases from V and 2 bases from J, with 12 bases between. CDR1 and CDR2 (germline): SGHDT, YYEEEE. CDR3 sequence: CASSLGWFGSKNIQYF. CDR3 sequence (DNA): TGTGCCAGCAGCTTGGGCTGGTTCGGGTCCAAAAACATTCAGTACTTC.

J is TRBJ2-7 and V is TRBV5-1, with 9 bases fitting TRBD2. The junction had 6 bases not matched to a gene; V was cut back by 0 bases and J by 2 bases. CDR3 length: 16 amino acids. CDR1 and CDR2 (germline): SGHRS, YFSETQ. The chain's CDR3 is CASSLGAGGNPYEQYF. The CDR3 DNA reads TGCGCCAGCAGCTTGGGTGCGGGAGGGAACCCCTACGAGCAGTACTTC.

Regarding this clone: The junction and the germline gene differ at one end; a read error may be behind it. This rearrangement joins TRBV7-9 to TRBJ2-1, with 10 nucleotides matching TRBD2. CDR1 is SEHNR, CDR2 FQNEAQ, per germline (reference sequence). This CDR3 contains 15 residues. The CDR3: CSSSLASGGYNEQFF. For the CDR3, the DNA is TGTTCCAGCAGCTTAGCTAGCGGGGGCTACAATGAGCAGTTCTTC.

The chain combines TRBV25-1 with TRBJ1-1; TRBD1 might be the D (5 bases). The germline V gene encodes CDR1 MGHDK and CDR2 SYGVNS. The CDR3 is 14 amino acids. Trimming removed 0 bases at V and 8 bases at J, with 13 bases between. The CDR3 sequence is CASSEYGGGIEAFF. The CDR3 region has the DNA TGTGCCAGCAGTGAATATGGGGGAGGGATCGAAGCTTTCTTT.

The V call is TRBV4-1, the J call TRBJ1-2; possible D gene TRBD1, 6 bases. CDR1 and CDR2 from the germline V gene are MGHRA and YSYEKL. Deletions cut 0 bases from V and 2 bases from J, with 10 bases between. The CDR3 is 15 residues long. The DNA of the CDR3 is TGCGCCAGCAGCCAAGATAGGACAGCGAACTATGGCTACACCTTC. Translated: CASSQDRTANYGYTF.

This clone was seen only once. V gene TRBV4-1 combines with J gene TRBJ2-3; possibly TRBD1 for D (5 bases). This CDR3 is built from 14 residues. V gave up 4 bases and J gave up 3 bases, with 11 bases separating them. CDR1 MGHRA and CDR2 YSYEKL come from the germline V gene. CDR3 amino acids: CASSPLGLTDTQYF. The CDR3 bases are TGCGCCAGCAGCCCACTGGGGCTGACAGATACGCAGTATTTT.

The chain links TRBV18 to TRBJ1-1; no clear D. There are 15 residues in the CDR3. V gave up 2 bases and J gave up 1 base, with 11 bases separating them. Germline CDR1 KGHSH, CDR2 LQKENI. The CDR3 nucleotides are TGTGCCAGCTCACCAGGGCAGGCGGGGAACACTGAAGCTTTCTTT. Translating gives CASSPGQAGNTEAFF.

The CDR3 DNA is TGCAGCGTTGACAGTACTAACTATGGCTACACCTTC. This codes for CSVDSTNYGYTF. The chain couples TRBV29-1 to TRBJ1-2; no definite D call. Per the germline V gene, CDR1 is SQVTM and CDR2 is ANQGSEA. V was shortened by 3 bases and J by 0 bases, with 5 bases between the two germline ends. This CDR3 is built from 12 residues.

CDR3 region: CASTSGQTYEQYF. In DNA, the CDR3 is TGTGCCAGCACTAGTGGACAGACCTACGAGCAGTACTTC. This rearrangement joins TRBV2 to TRBJ2-7; D is possibly TRBD1 (6 bases). CDR1 is SNHLY, CDR2 FYNNEI, per germline. V dropped 7 bases and J dropped 2 bases, with 12 bases sitting between them. There are 13 residues in the CDR3.

The chain carries TRBV5-1 and TRBJ2-3; TRBD2 matches 11 bases. CDR1 SGHRS and CDR2 YFSETQ come from the germline V gene. Losses at the gene ends were 4 bases for V and 3 bases for J; bases not matched to a gene: 7. The CDR3 spans 16 residues. CDR3 region: CASSPGLAELTDTQYF. DNA of the CDR3: TGCGCCAGCAGCCCGGGACTAGCGGAACTAACAGATACGCAGTATTTT.

As DNA, the CDR3 is TGTGCCAGTAGTATACAGGGGGCCCTAGGAACTGAAGCTTTCTTT. It is translated as CASSIQGALGTEAFF. The gene calls are TRBV19 and TRBJ1-1, with 8 bases aligning to TRBD1. CDR1 and CDR2 (germline): LNHDA, SQIVND (reference sequence). This CDR3 has 15 amino acids. The trim removed 2 bases at V and 5 bases at J, leaving 7 bases unmatched.

J is TRBJ1-2 and V is TRBV6-1; maybe TRBD1 (6 bases). Trimming pared 8 bases from V and 7 bases from J, leaving 14 bases between. The CDR3 runs 12 residues. CDR1 is MNHNS and CDR2 is SASEGT in the germline V gene. The DNA for the CDR3 is TGTGCCAGCGGGCGGGAGGGGGTTGGCTACACCTTC. Translated: CASGREGVGYTF.